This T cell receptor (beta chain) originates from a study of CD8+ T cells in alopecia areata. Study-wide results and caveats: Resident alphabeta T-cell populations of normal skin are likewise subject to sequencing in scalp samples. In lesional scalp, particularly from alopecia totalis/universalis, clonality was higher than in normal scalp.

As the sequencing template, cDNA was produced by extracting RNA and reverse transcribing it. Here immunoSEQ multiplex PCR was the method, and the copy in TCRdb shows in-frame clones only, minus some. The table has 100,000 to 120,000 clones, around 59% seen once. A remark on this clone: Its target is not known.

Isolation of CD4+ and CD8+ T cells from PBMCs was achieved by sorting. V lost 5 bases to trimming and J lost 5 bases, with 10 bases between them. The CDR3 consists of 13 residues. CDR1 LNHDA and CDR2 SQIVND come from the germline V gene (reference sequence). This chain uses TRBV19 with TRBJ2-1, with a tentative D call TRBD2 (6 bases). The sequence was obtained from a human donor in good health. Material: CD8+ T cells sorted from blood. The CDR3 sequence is CASSLTSNNEQFF. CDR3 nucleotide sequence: TGTGCCAGTAGTTTGACTAGTAACAATGAGCAGTTCTTC.